This is a list of T cell receptor beta chains from one sample in a study of cytomegalovirus exposure and HLA in healthy donors. The protocol was immunoSEQ multiplex PCR, while the TCRdb copy is restricted to in-frame clones and leaves out a portion. The sample consists of approximately 140,000 clones, 73% of them appearing once. Sequenced material: PBMCs. The receptors were gathered from a human donor in good health. CDR3s leave out the opening cysteine and the closing phenylalanine or tryptophan. Size values are once, few and many counts, or a class for expanded clones, and some rows have none.

CDR3aa: ATSLRGANVLT
v_gene: TRBV15
abundance: -
len: 11
j_gene: TRBJ2-6

CDR3aa: ASSDQVGNQPQH
v_gene: TRBV2
abundance: -
len: 12
j_gene: TRBJ1-5

CDR3aa: ASSQGTYNEQF
v_gene: TRBV14
abundance: -
len: 11
j_gene: TRBJ2-1

CDR3aa: ASSRTGDSPLH
v_gene: TRBV5-6
abundance: -
len: 11
j_gene: TRBJ1-6

CDR3aa: ASNLGRGLARETQY
v_gene: TRBV28
abundance: once
len: 14
j_gene: TRBJ2-5

CDR3aa: ASSQVVAGSSYNEQF
v_gene: TRBV4-1
abundance: -
len: 15
j_gene: TRBJ2-1

CDR3aa: ASISGTSTDTQY
v_gene: TRBV2
abundance: -
len: 12
j_gene: TRBJ2-3

CDR3aa: ASSLSGGGQPQH
v_gene: TRBV7-6
abundance: -
len: 12
j_gene: TRBJ1-5

CDR3aa: ASSQDTGSNQPQH
v_gene: TRBV4-2
abundance: once
len: 13
j_gene: TRBJ1-5

CDR3aa: SVELVGYT
v_gene: TRBV29-1
abundance: few
len: 8
j_gene: TRBJ1-2

CDR3aa: ASSLKQEPF
v_gene: TRBV7-9
abundance: once
len: 9
j_gene: TRBJ2-1

CDR3aa: ASSPQGASYGYT
v_gene: TRBV5-1
abundance: -
len: 12
j_gene: TRBJ1-2

CDR3aa: ASSPASGRPNQETQY
v_gene: TRBV5-1
abundance: -
len: 15
j_gene: TRBJ2-5

CDR3aa: ATSGDRGTDTQY
v_gene: TRBV15
abundance: -
len: 12
j_gene: TRBJ2-3

CDR3aa: ASSQGPNTEAF
v_gene: TRBV4-3
abundance: -
len: 11
j_gene: TRBJ1-1

CDR3aa: ASSNNEQF
v_gene: TRBV7-9
abundance: -
len: 8
j_gene: TRBJ2-1

CDR3aa: ASTQDSATNEKLF
v_gene: TRBV2
abundance: -
len: 13
j_gene: TRBJ1-4

CDR3aa: ASSRGGEYYGYT
v_gene: TRBV6-5
abundance: -
len: 12
j_gene: TRBJ1-2

CDR3aa: ASSYSTPNSPLH
v_gene: TRBV6-5
abundance: few
len: 12
j_gene: TRBJ1-6

CDR3aa: ASSEVQRSYEQY
v_gene: TRBV6-1
abundance: -
len: 12
j_gene: TRBJ2-7

CDR3aa: ASSQEVNTLYGYT
v_gene: TRBV4-2
abundance: once
len: 13
j_gene: TRBJ1-2

CDR3aa: ASSAGQLGSSPLH
v_gene: TRBV5-1
abundance: -
len: 13
j_gene: TRBJ1-6

CDR3aa: ASSLDLVPGD
v_gene: TRBV7-8
abundance: -
len: 10
j_gene: TRBJ2-7

CDR3aa: ASTPGQGASYNEQF
v_gene: TRBV9
abundance: once
len: 14
j_gene: TRBJ2-1

CDR3aa: ASSPYGQPSYEQY
v_gene: TRBV27
abundance: -
len: 13
j_gene: TRBJ2-7

CDR3aa: ASSILAGVSTDTQY
v_gene: TRBV19
abundance: -
len: 14
j_gene: TRBJ2-3

CDR3aa: ASSYTTDYEQY
v_gene: TRBV6-5
abundance: -
len: 11
j_gene: TRBJ2-7

CDR3aa: AARGGFRYSNQPQH
v_gene: TRBV6-6
abundance: -
len: 14
j_gene: TRBJ1-5

CDR3aa: ASSLYRDQETQY
v_gene: TRBV27
abundance: few
len: 12
j_gene: TRBJ2-5

CDR3aa: ASSAERDGGELF
v_gene: TRBV6-1
abundance: -
len: 12
j_gene: TRBJ2-2

CDR3aa: ASSLGVGILSYEQY
v_gene: TRBV7-9
abundance: -
len: 14
j_gene: TRBJ2-7

CDR3aa: ASSYSRVPHTDTQY
v_gene: TRBV27
abundance: -
len: 14
j_gene: TRBJ2-3

CDR3aa: ASSTLADNEQF
v_gene: TRBV7-9
abundance: -
len: 11
j_gene: TRBJ2-1

CDR3aa: ASSWGGSYNEQF
v_gene: TRBV7-2
abundance: -
len: 12
j_gene: TRBJ2-1

CDR3aa: ASRLRAGGSYEQY
v_gene: TRBV7-2
abundance: -
len: 13
j_gene: TRBJ2-7

CDR3aa: ASGRGTEAF
v_gene: TRBV6-1
abundance: few
len: 9
j_gene: TRBJ1-1

CDR3aa: ASSISQGSLNTEAF
v_gene: TRBV19
abundance: -
len: 14
j_gene: TRBJ1-1